These T cell receptor beta chains were read from a single sample in a study of cytomegalovirus exposure and HLA in healthy donors. The table came from immunoSEQ multiplex PCR; TCRdb's copy has only in-frame clones and leaves some out. The sample has about 280,000 clones; roughly 90% are singletons. The sample consisted of PBMCs. All receptors come from a woman between 18 and 29 years old in good health and CMV-seronegative. The CDR3 runs from the conserved cysteine through the conserved F or W. D genes are given only for firm matches. The size of a clone is reported for some rows only, either as once, few or many, or as a class for expanded clones.

J: TRBJ1-1; V: TRBV7-9; size: .; D: .; CDR3: CSSSSGDTEAFF; DNA: TGTTCCAGCAGTTCGGGAGACACTGAAGCTTTCTTT
J: TRBJ2-2; V: TRBV13; size: .; D: .; CDR3: CASSTHRSGGDTGELFF; DNA: TGTGCCAGCAGCACCCACCGTTCGGGGGGCGACACCGGGGAGCTGTTTTTT
J: TRBJ2-1; V: TRBV9; size: .; D: TRBD2; CDR3: CASSPDELAGAYIYNEQFF; DNA: TGTGCCAGCAGCCCCGACGAACTAGCGGGGGCCTATATCTACAATGAGCAGTTCTTC
J: TRBJ1-2; V: TRBV13; size: once; D: TRBD1; CDR3: CASSFTRDRLRPNYGYTF; DNA: TGTGCCAGCAGCTTTACCCGGGACAGGCTAAGACCTAACTATGGCTACACCTTC
J: TRBJ2-3; V: TRBV18; size: .; D: TRBD2; CDR3: CASSSELAGVSTDTQYF; DNA: TGTGCCAGCTCATCAGAACTAGCGGGGGTTAGCACAGATACGCAGTATTTT
J: TRBJ2-7; V: TRBV27; size: .; D: TRBD1; CDR3: CASSPRGTGRHEQYF; DNA: TGTGCCAGCAGCCCGAGGGGGACAGGGCGCCACGAGCAGTACTTC
J: TRBJ2-7; V: TRBV15; size: once; D: .; CDR3: CATSTGGQSYEQYF; DNA: TGTGCCACCAGCACCGGGGGACAGTCCTACGAGCAGTACTTC
J: TRBJ2-5; V: TRBV6-5; size: .; D: TRBD2; CDR3: CASSYSELAEQYF; DNA: TGTGCCAGCAGTTACTCGGAGCTAGCGGAGCAGTACTTC
J: TRBJ1-2; V: TRBV7-9; size: .; D: .; CDR3: CASSLRGGGEQTYYGYTF; DNA: TGTGCCAGCAGCTTAAGGGGGGGAGGGGAACAAACCTACTATGGCTACACCTTC
J: TRBJ1-4; V: TRBV5-1; size: .; D: TRBD1; CDR3: CASSRGQYNEKLFF; DNA: TGCGCCAGCAGCCGGGGACAGTATAATGAAAAACTGTTTTTT
J: TRBJ2-3; V: TRBV5-1; size: .; D: .; CDR3: CASSLGGGTDTQYF; DNA: TGCGCCAGCAGCTTGGGGGGGGGCACAGATACGCAGTATTTT
J: TRBJ1-2; V: TRBV5-1; size: .; D: .; CDR3: CASAPGIGSYGYTF; DNA: TGCGCCAGCGCCCCAGGGATCGGTAGCTATGGCTACACCTTC
J: TRBJ2-5; V: TRBV19; size: .; D: .; CDR3: CASSIRGPQETQYF; DNA: TGTGCCAGTAGTATCAGGGGTCCTCAAGAGACCCAGTACTTC
J: TRBJ1-5; V: TRBV30; size: .; D: .; CDR3: CAWSLQVNQPQHF; DNA: TGTGCCTGGAGTCTACAGGTTAATCAGCCCCAGCATTTT
J: TRBJ2-7; V: TRBV18; size: few; D: .; CDR3: CASSPPLSRGGGHEQYF; DNA: TGTGCCAGCTCACCACCTCTATCTAGAGGGGGGGGCCACGAGCAGTACTTC
J: TRBJ2-5; V: TRBV2; size: .; D: TRBD1; CDR3: CASSLDRARSETQYF; DNA: TGTGCCAGCAGCCTAGACAGGGCTCGGTCGGAGACCCAGTACTTC
J: TRBJ2-2; V: TRBV6-4; size: .; D: .; CDR3: CASSRGGEVDTGELFF; DNA: TGTGCCAGCAGCCGGGGCGGGGAGGTGGACACCGGGGAGCTGTTTTTT
J: TRBJ2-5; V: TRBV2; size: .; D: TRBD2; CDR3: CASSVPSPGGGEETQYF; DNA: TGTGCCAGCAGTGTCCCCTCCCCAGGCGGGGGGGAAGAGACCCAGTACTTC
J: TRBJ2-7; V: TRBV6-1; size: .; D: .; CDR3: CASSLTGTYEQYF; DNA: TGTGCCAGCAGTCTAACAGGGACCTACGAGCAGTACTTC
J: TRBJ2-2; V: TRBV12-5; size: .; D: TRBD2; CDR3: CASGKTSPGELFF; DNA: TGTGCTAGTGGAAAGACTAGCCCCGGGGAGCTGTTTTTT
J: TRBJ1-2; V: TRBV5-1; size: few; D: .; CDR3: CASSLKEGGVDGYTF; DNA: TGCGCCAGCAGCTTGAAGGAGGGAGGGGTGGATGGCTACACCTTC
J: TRBJ2-1; V: TRBV6-1; size: .; D: TRBD2; CDR3: CASTPRTSYYNEQFF; DNA: TGTGCCAGCACCCCCAGGACTAGCTATTACAATGAGCAGTTCTTC
J: TRBJ2-5; V: TRBV19; size: few; D: TRBD2; CDR3: CASSLVAGGPRETQYF; DNA: TGTGCCAGTAGTTTGGTGGCGGGGGGCCCACGGGAGACCCAGTACTTC
J: TRBJ1-1; V: TRBV15; size: once; D: TRBD1; CDR3: CATSRDDRVPPLEAFF; DNA: TGTGCCACCAGCAGAGACGACAGGGTGCCCCCACTCGAAGCTTTCTTT
J: TRBJ2-3; V: TRBV29-1; size: .; D: TRBD2; CDR3: CSVDREADTQYF; DNA: TGCAGCGTTGATCGGGAGGCAGATACGCAGTATTTT
J: TRBJ1-2; V: TRBV6-4; size: .; D: .; CDR3: CASSDSRGQNYGYTF; DNA: TGTGCCAGCAGTGACTCGAGAGGACAGAACTATGGCTACACCTTC
J: TRBJ2-1; V: TRBV7-6; size: once; D: TRBD2; CDR3: CASSISSLGGGIPNEQFF; DNA: TGTGCCAGCAGCATTAGTTCCCTCGGCGGGGGGATCCCCAATGAGCAGTTCTTC
J: TRBJ2-2; V: TRBV7-6; size: .; D: TRBD1; CDR3: CASSLVRLGQGANTGELFF; DNA: TGTGCCAGCAGCTTAGTGCGTTTGGGACAGGGGGCGAACACCGGGGAGCTGTTTTTT
J: TRBJ1-3; V: TRBV5-1; size: .; D: .; CDR3: CASSQTVGANTIYF; DNA: TGCGCCAGCAGCCAGACAGTCGGTGCAAACACCATATATTTT
J: TRBJ2-1; V: TRBV30; size: .; D: TRBD1; CDR3: CAWQTGSYNEQFF; DNA: TGTGCCTGGCAGACAGGGTCCTACAATGAGCAGTTCTTC
J: TRBJ2-7; V: TRBV5-4; size: .; D: TRBD2; CDR3: CASSVPGLDAYEQYF; DNA: TGTGCCAGCAGCGTACCGGGACTAGACGCCTACGAGCAGTACTTC
J: TRBJ2-7; V: TRBV6-1; size: once; D: .; CDR3: CASSDYGQTYEQYF; DNA: TGTGCCAGCAGTGATTACGGACAGACCTACGAGCAGTACTTC
J: TRBJ1-2; V: TRBV5-5; size: once; D: .; CDR3: CASSPDGANYGYTF; DNA: TGTGCCAGCAGCCCCGACGGAGCTAACTATGGCTACACCTTC
J: TRBJ2-1; V: TRBV11-2; size: few; D: .; CDR3: CASTPLAYNEQFF; DNA: TGTGCCAGCACACCGCTAGCCTACAATGAGCAGTTCTTC
J: TRBJ1-4; V: TRBV27; size: .; D: .; CDR3: CASSFSGEGTNEKLFF; DNA: TGTGCCAGCAGTTTTTCTGGGGAGGGAACTAATGAAAAACTGTTTTTT
J: TRBJ1-2; V: TRBV9; size: .; D: TRBD1; CDR3: CASSVALDRQGASSGYTF; DNA: TGTGCCAGCAGCGTAGCCCTAGACCGACAGGGGGCTTCAAGTGGCTACACCTTC
J: TRBJ2-4; V: TRBV13; size: .; D: TRBD1; CDR3: CASSLGLLRQGSLAKNIQYF; DNA: TGTGCCAGCAGCTTAGGCCTGCTGAGACAGGGGTCCCTAGCCAAAAACATTCAGTACTTC
J: TRBJ1-6; V: TRBV6-1; size: few; D: .; CDR3: CASSVRSSYNSPLHF; DNA: TGTGCCAGCAGTGTACGGAGCTCCTATAATTCACCCCTCCACTTT
J: TRBJ2-1; V: TRBV4-1; size: .; D: .; CDR3: CASSPLIGAPGQPTSSYNEQFF; DNA: TGCGCCAGCAGCCCGCTCATAGGCGCCCCCGGACAGCCAACCTCCTCCTACAATGAGCAGTTCTTC
J: TRBJ1-2; V: TRBV14; size: few; D: .; CDR3: CASSQDIAGGYGYTF; DNA: TGTGCCAGCAGCCAAGATATCGCGGGAGGCTATGGCTACACCTTC
J: TRBJ2-1; V: TRBV25-1; size: .; D: TRBD2; CDR3: CASSEARGSGGWNEQFF; DNA: TGTGCCAGCAGTGAAGCTCGAGGTAGCGGGGGATGGAATGAGCAGTTCTTC
J: TRBJ1-2; V: TRBV19; size: .; D: .; CDR3: CASSVRGGYGYTF; DNA: TGTGCCAGTAGTGTTAGGGGCGGCTATGGCTACACCTTC
J: TRBJ2-2; V: TRBV5-1; size: .; D: .; CDR3: CASSVKSGNTGELFF; DNA: TGCGCCAGCAGTGTTAAGAGCGGAAACACCGGGGAGCTGTTTTTT
J: TRBJ2-7; V: TRBV6-5; size: .; D: .; CDR3: CASSSRALGVYEQYF; DNA: TGTGCCAGCAGCTCCAGGGCTTTGGGCGTCTACGAGCAGTACTTC
J: TRBJ2-7; V: TRBV4-1; size: few; D: TRBD1; CDR3: CASSQGGQGGEQYF; DNA: TGCGCCAGCAGCCAAGGGGGACAGGGGGGCGAGCAGTACTTC
J: TRBJ2-4; V: TRBV7-9; size: .; D: TRBD1; CDR3: CASSPRQGASENIQYF; DNA: TGTGCCAGCAGCCCCAGACAGGGTGCATCCGAAAACATTCAGTACTTC
J: TRBJ1-1; V: TRBV19; size: .; D: .; CDR3: CASSIGPGRDTEAFF; DNA: TGTGCCAGTAGTATAGGTCCGGGGAGGGACACTGAAGCTTTCTTT
J: TRBJ2-7; V: TRBV2; size: .; D: TRBD2; CDR3: CASSGAGGSYEQYF; DNA: TGTGCCAGCAGCGGGGCGGGGGGGTCCTACGAGCAGTACTTC
J: TRBJ2-7; V: TRBV13; size: .; D: TRBD1; CDR3: CASSLAGDSKSYEQYF; DNA: TGTGCCAGCAGCTTAGCCGGGGACAGTAAATCCTACGAGCAGTACTTC
J: TRBJ2-1; V: TRBV27; size: few; D: .; CDR3: CASSLVGPGGNEQFF; DNA: TGTGCCAGCAGTTTAGTTGGGCCCGGTGGGAATGAGCAGTTCTTC
J: TRBJ1-4; V: TRBV9; size: .; D: .; CDR3: CASSVDYFDEKLFF; DNA: TGTGCCAGCAGCGTAGATTACTTCGATGAAAAACTGTTTTTT
J: TRBJ1-6; V: TRBV6-1; size: .; D: TRBD1; CDR3: CASSERTGDNSPLHF; DNA: TGTGCCAGCAGTGAAAGGACAGGGGATAATTCACCCCTCCACTTT
J: TRBJ2-3; V: TRBV30; size: few; D: TRBD2; CDR3: CAWSRLSGVDTQYF; DNA: TGTGCCTGGAGTCGGCTTAGCGGGGTAGATACGCAGTATTTT
J: TRBJ1-5; V: TRBV5-1; size: .; D: TRBD1; CDR3: CASSPGGTENQPQHF; DNA: TGCGCCAGCAGCCCTGGAGGGACAGAAAATCAGCCCCAGCATTTT
J: TRBJ2-1; V: TRBV9; size: few; D: TRBD2; CDR3: CASSVEAGLSYNEQFF; DNA: TGTGCCAGCAGCGTAGAAGCGGGGCTCTCCTACAATGAGCAGTTCTTC
J: TRBJ2-1; V: TRBV20-1; size: once; D: .; CDR3: CSAPRGNEQFF; DNA: TGCAGTGCTCCTAGAGGCAATGAGCAGTTCTTC